This is a list of T cell receptor beta chains from one sample in a study of CD8+CD57+ T cells in acquired aplastic anemia. TCRdb independently ran MiXCR on the reads; one entry per CDR3 protein. This sample yields under 200,000 distinct CDR3 sequences, of which less than 65% are seen a single time; roughly 46% belongs to the top ten. The sample consisted of sorted CD4+, CD8+, or CD8+CD57+ T cells (not recorded which) from PBMCs. These receptor sequences come from a human donor with severe aplastic anemia or a healthy control (not recorded which). Both conserved end residues are part of each CDR3. A D gene is named only where the DNA matches it firmly. Rows give clone size only sometimes, using once, few, many, or a class for an expanded clone.

d_gene	v_gene	j_gene	abundance	CDR3aa
TRBD1	TRBV7-6	TRBJ2-3	.	CASSPRDSPDTQYF
.	TRBV6-1	TRBJ2-1	.	CATSDWGADSPNNEQFF
TRBD1	TRBV2	TRBJ2-1	.	CASGKGALGSYNEQFF
.	TRBV6-5	TRBJ2-1	many	CASSTSGREQFF
.	TRBV7-2	TRBJ2-3	.	CASSIIWTDTQYF
TRBD2	TRBV24-1	TRBJ2-3	.	CATRTSGSTDTQYF
.	TRBV20-1	TRBJ2-2	.	CSARRGNSGELFF
.	TRBV7-9	TRBJ2-5	.	CASSPPVFRETQYF
.	TRBV28	TRBJ2-5	many	CASSLEGGAWETQYF
.	TRBV12-3/TRBV12-4	TRBJ1-4	.	CASSFRRRYEKLFF
.	TRBV11-2	TRBJ2-7	many	CASSLGRSYEQYF
.	TRBV5-1	TRBJ2-3	.	CASSSPSDTQYF
TRBD2	TRBV24-1	TRBJ2-1	.	CATSDFRTSGGTYNEQFF
TRBD2	TRBV15	TRBJ2-5	many	CATSERGGSETQYF
TRBD1	TRBV3-1	TRBJ1-6	many	CASSQGDGTGYSPLHF
.	TRBV5-1	TRBJ2-7	few	CASSYSSYEQYF
TRBD1	TRBV15	TRBJ1-5	.	CATSGPTGTYQPQHF
TRBD1	TRBV11-2	TRBJ2-5	.	CASSARDSWETQYF
.	TRBV20-1	TRBJ2-7	.	CSANLPTSYEQYF
.	TRBV2	TRBJ1-2	.	CASNQGQNYGYTF
TRBD2	TRBV7-8	TRBJ2-3	few	CASRETSGGAVTDTQYF
.	TRBV20-1	TRBJ1-5	few	CSARIHQPQHF
.	TRBV7-3	TRBJ1-5	.	CASSLEGHQPQHF
.	TRBV4-3	TRBJ2-3	many	CASSQGWTGPRDTQYF
TRBD1	TRBV20-1	TRBJ2-7	few	CSASRTGASSEQYF
TRBD1	TRBV6-1	TRBJ1-1	.	CASSPGQGWTEAFF
.	TRBV5-1	TRBJ2-5	.	CASSPLWGVGETQYF
TRBD1	TRBV7-2	TRBJ2-7	.	CASSLNRQGEQYF
TRBD1	TRBV5-1	TRBJ2-7	few	CASSLAWTGHYEQYF
.	TRBV10-3	TRBJ1-5	many	CAISRGEGEQPQHF
.	TRBV9	TRBJ2-7	.	CASSGVEDYEQYF
TRBD1	TRBV9	TRBJ1-1	.	CASSVKRDSQTEAFF
.	TRBV7-2	TRBJ1-4	.	CASSLVDEKLFF
.	TRBV7-2	TRBJ1-1	.	CASSLVRNTEAFF
.	TRBV5-1	TRBJ1-1	.	CASSLYREADTEAFF
TRBD2	TRBV20-1	TRBJ2-3	.	CSARPYQVAGEGTQYF
.	TRBV5-1	TRBJ1-3	.	CASSVSGNTIYF
.	TRBV7-2	TRBJ1-2	.	CASSLTTQSYGYTF
TRBD2	TRBV10-3	TRBJ2-1	.	CATRDSAGDEQFF
.	TRBV19	TRBJ1-5	many	CASTPGQTWSNQPQHF
TRBD1	TRBV7-8	TRBJ2-1	many	CASGMGTGSYNEQFF
TRBD2	TRBV5-6	TRBJ2-7	.	CASSISLAEYEQYF
TRBD2	TRBV2	TRBJ2-5	.	CASSEGLARETQYF
TRBD2	TRBV5-1	.	.	CASSNTRGDTDTQYF
TRBD2	TRBV7-9	TRBJ2-7	.	CASSQRAGTDEQYF
.	TRBV19	TRBJ1-1	.	CASSIGVPLNTEAFF
TRBD1	TRBV11-2	TRBJ2-7	.	CASSLLSGGWYEQYF
.	TRBV24-1	TRBJ2-5	few	CATSGAPRTQYF
.	TRBV6-2/TRBV6-3	TRBJ2-7	many	CASSYDIYEQYF
.	TRBV7-9	TRBJ2-5	few	CASSVQGGETQYF
.	TRBV7-9	TRBJ1-1	.	CASSLDEGLYTEAFF
.	TRBV20-1	TRBJ2-7	few	CSASGTDTFEQYF
TRBD1	TRBV20-1	TRBJ1-6	.	CSARGGRTGEKALHF
TRBD1	TRBV7-8	TRBJ2-1	once	CASTRTGGRYEQFF
.	TRBV7-2	TRBJ2-3	.	CASSSELRDTQYF
TRBD1	TRBV20-1	TRBJ1-1	.	CSASGGQTEAFF
TRBD1	TRBV20-1	TRBJ1-1	few	CSAGLQGAVAEAFF
TRBD2	TRBV20-1	TRBJ2-3	few	CSAKTSVGTDTQYF
.	TRBV5-1	TRBJ2-7	few	CASSLGAVGYEQYF